This entry lists 5 T cell receptor beta chains sequenced from one sample in a study of cytomegalovirus exposure and HLA in healthy donors. Researchers ran the PCR with 60 Vbeta and 13 Jbeta primers. The method was immunoSEQ multiplex PCR; TCRdb's version includes in-frame clones alone and lacks a portion of them. The repertoire holds under 150,000 clones, with 78% as singletons. The sequencing input was PBMCs. Receptors originate from a woman aged 25 to 45 in good health and CMV-seropositive.

This clone was found a few times. The genes are TRBV28 and TRBJ2-1; a weak D match, TRBD1 (5 bases). The CDR3 covers 15 residues. CDR1 MDHEN and CDR2 SYDVKM come from the germline V gene. V lost 3 bases and J 10 bases, leaving 19 bases between the germline ends. CDR3 in amino acids: CASSFWSGIPAEQFF. The CDR3 DNA sequence: TGTGCCAGCAGTTTTTGGTCAGGGATCCCCGCCGAGCAGTTCTTC.

This chain connects TRBV28 to TRBJ2-5; 9 bases agree with TRBD1. This CDR3 is built from 13 residues. J was trimmed by 7 bases and V by 6 bases; bases with no gene match: 6. In germline, CDR1 is MDHEN, CDR2 SYDVKM. CDR3 nucleotide sequence: TGTGCCAGCAGACAGGGGGCTAAGGGGACCCAGTACTTC. Protein: CASRQGAKGTQYF.

The V call is TRBV28, the J call TRBJ2-7, with D possibly being TRBD1 (5 bases). The CDR3 totals 16 residues. CDR1 is MDHEN and CDR2 is SYDVKM in the germline V gene. With 2 bases removed from V and 3 bases from J, the gap between germline ends came to 17 bases. In DNA, the CDR3 is TGTGCCAGCAGTTTACCTTTCCAGGGCTTTAACTACGAGCAGTACTTC. Translating gives CASSLPFQGFNYEQYF.

V usage is TRBV20-1 and J usage is TRBJ1-3; maybe TRBD1 (5 bases). The CDR3 sequence is 11 residues long. The ends were cut back, 6 bases at V and 4 bases at J, with 7 bases in the middle. CDR1 DFQATT and CDR2 SNEGSKA come from the germline V gene (reference sequence). The CDR3 region has the DNA TGCAGTGCACGGGGGGGAAACACCATATATTTT. It specifies CSARGGNTIYF.

The chain uses TRBV4-2 and TRBJ2-7; weak D call: TRBD2 (5 bases). There are 13 residues in the CDR3. Germline lookup yields CDR1 LGHNA and CDR2 YNFKEQ. Trimming took off 4 bases at V and 5 bases at J, with 12 bases between the two ends. The CDR3 sequence: CASSRVRENEQYF. The CDR3, as DNA: TGTGCCAGCAGCCGCGTAAGGGAGAACGAGCAGTACTTC.